A single sample gave rise to the 10 T cell receptor beta chains below, sequenced in a study of T cell responses to AZD1222 COVID-19 vaccine. The method was immunoSEQ multiplex PCR; TCRdb's version includes in-frame clones alone and lacks a portion of them. The sample lists about 39,000 clones; just over 85% were seen once. The material sequenced was peripheral blood, taken 28 days after the second dose of the MenACWY control vaccine. These TCRs come from an adult who received the MenACWY meningococcal vaccine as a control.

The V and J genes are TRBV7-6 and TRBJ1-5; 9 nucleotides align to TRBD1. Germline V lookup: CDR1 SGHVS, CDR2 FNYEAQ. The CDR3 is made up of 14 amino acids. V lost 5 bases, J lost 7 bases, and 6 bases stayed unmatched. The CDR3 bases are TGTGCCAGCAGCCAGGGGGACAGGGCACAGCCCCAGCATTTT. Translating gives CASSQGDRAQPQHF.

This chain links TRBV11-2 with TRBJ2-1; 8 positions match TRBD1. The V gene end was trimmed by 1 base and the J gene end by 7 bases; junction bases not matched to a gene: 6. The CDR3 runs to 15 residues. Germline CDR1 reads SGHAT; CDR2 reads FQNNGV. As DNA, the CDR3 is TGTGCCAGCAGCTTAGCCAGGGGGCCCCTAAATGAGCAGTTCTTC. Amino acid sequence: CASSLARGPLNEQFF.

Written as DNA, the CDR3 is TGTGCCAGCAGCTTTCGGGCTAACGACATCCAAGAGACCCAGTACTTC. It is translated as CASSFRANDIQETQYF. V is TRBV7-6 and J is TRBJ2-5; D is unclear. Germline V gives CDR1 SGHVS, CDR2 FNYEAQ. V was pared by 3 bases and J by 1 base, with 15 bases between. CDR3 length equals 16 residues.

V gene TRBV7-2 combines with J gene TRBJ1-5, with unresolved D. Trimming shortened V by 3 bases and J by 2 bases, and 5 bases separated the two germline ends. CDR1 is SGHTA and CDR2 is FQGNSA in the germline V gene. The CDR3 has 13 amino acids. The CDR3 coding sequence is TGTGCCAGCAGCTTTTCGGGCAATCAGCCCCAGCATTTT. It specifies CASSFSGNQPQHF.

The J gene is TRBJ2-1, the V gene TRBV24-1; D is uncertain. CDR1 KGHDR and CDR2 SFDVKD come from the germline V gene. The V gene lost 4 bases and the J gene lost 10 bases, with 10 bases spanning the gap. The CDR3 is 12 amino acids. The CDR3: CATSDPDVEQFF. In DNA, the CDR3 is TGTGCCACCAGTGACCCGGACGTCGAGCAGTTCTTC.

The chain links TRBV18 to TRBJ1-1, with D maybe TRBD1 (5 bases). Germline-derived CDR1 and CDR2 are KGHSH and LQKENI. Trimming took off 4 bases at V and 5 bases at J, with 5 bases between the two ends. This CDR3 has 11 amino acids. The CDR3 sequence is CASSQGTEAFF. The DNA for the CDR3 is TGTGCCAGCTCACAGGGGACTGAAGCTTTCTTT.

The V and J genes are TRBV11-2 and TRBJ1-1, with 7 bases that match TRBD1. V trimming: 2 bases; J trimming: 1 base; junction bases outside the gene matches: 4. Germline-derived CDR1 and CDR2 are SGHAT and FQNNGV. The CDR3 totals 15 residues. In DNA, the CDR3 is TGTGCCAGCAGCTTATTCAGGGGGGCGAACACTGAAGCTTTCTTT. It translates to CASSLFRGANTEAFF.

This chain links TRBV19 with TRBJ2-1; TRBD2 matches 9 bases. CDR1 and CDR2 from the germline V gene are LNHDA and SQIVND (reference sequence). This CDR3 spans 13 amino acids. V lost 5 bases, J lost 8 bases, and 4 bases stayed unmatched. DNA for the CDR3: TGTGCCAGTAGTTTCGGGACTAGCTATGAGCAGTTCTTC. Residues: CASSFGTSYEQFF.

The chain is built from TRBV2 and TRBJ2-2; perhaps D is TRBD1 or TRBD2 (5 bases each). This CDR3 is 19 amino acids long. From germline, CDR1 is SNHLY and CDR2 FYNNEI. Deletions cut 4 bases from V and 5 bases from J, with 26 bases between. The CDR3, as DNA: TGTGCCAGCAGTGGCCCTAACCTCGAGGGGCCGGGGTGGACCGGGGAGCTGTTTTTT. Its protein is CASSGPNLEGPGWTGELFF.

This chain links TRBV19 with TRBJ1-1, with TRBD1 matching over 8 bases. The CDR3 covers 15 residues. CDR1 LNHDA and CDR2 SQIVND come from the germline V gene (reference sequence). J lost 3 bases, V lost 4 bases, and 7 bases had no gene match. The DNA of the CDR3 is TGTGCCAGTAGTAAAGGACAGGGCCGGTACACTGAAGCTTTCTTT. Translation gives CASSKGQGRYTEAFF. Combining the CDR3 with reference TRBV19 and TRBJ1-1 gives the whole variable domain DGGITQSPKYLFRKEGQNVTLSCEQNLNHDAMYWYRQDPGQGLRLIYYSQIVNDFQKGDIAEGYSVSREKKESFPLTVTSAQKNPTAFYLCASSKGQGRYTEAFFGQGTRLTVV.